This TCR beta chain was recovered during a study of cytomegalovirus exposure and HLA in healthy donors. At the level of the study: Tens of millions of unique TCRs, all from HLA-typed donors, were included in an early release of the data.

This clone occurred a few times. What it binds is unknown. The PCR had 60 Vbeta and 13 Jbeta primers. Using immunoSEQ multiplex PCR, the repertoire was profiled, and TCRdb retains in-frame clones only, with some absent. The profile shows 85,000 to 100,000 clones, roughly 60% of them singletons. V shed 2 bases and J shed 0 bases, with 8 bases lying between them. There are 15 residues in the CDR3. The V gene's germline CDR1 is ENHRY and CDR2 SYGVKD. General study findings and limits: In a later analysis, at a false discovery rate of 0.05, roughly 16,000 TCR beta sequences matched HLA alleles. A later analysis found common viral pathogens apparently linked to several of the most significant clusters. When analyzed later, a missense DCLRE1C variant was found to be linked to TCR beta V- and J-gene trimming.

The sample was PBMCs. The chain carries TRBV10-3 and TRBJ2-1; D is unclear. The sequence was collected from a human donor in good health. The CDR3 sequence is CAISEDRSSYNEQFF. The CDR3, as DNA: TGTGCCATCAGTGAGGACCGGAGCTCCTACAATGAGCAGTTCTTC.